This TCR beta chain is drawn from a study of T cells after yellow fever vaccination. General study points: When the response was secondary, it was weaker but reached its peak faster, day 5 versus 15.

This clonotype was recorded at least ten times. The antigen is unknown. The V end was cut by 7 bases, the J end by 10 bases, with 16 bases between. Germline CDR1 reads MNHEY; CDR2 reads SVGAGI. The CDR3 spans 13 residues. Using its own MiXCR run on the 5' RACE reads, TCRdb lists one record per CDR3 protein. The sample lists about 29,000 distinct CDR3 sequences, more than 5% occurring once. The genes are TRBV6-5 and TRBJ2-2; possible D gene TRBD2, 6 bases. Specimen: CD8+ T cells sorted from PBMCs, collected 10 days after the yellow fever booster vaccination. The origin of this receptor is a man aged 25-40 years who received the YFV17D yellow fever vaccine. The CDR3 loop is CASTAGGVTELFF. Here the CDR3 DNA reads TGTGCCAGCACGGCAGGAGGGGTAACGGAGCTGTTTTTT.